This is a list of T cell receptor beta chains from one sample in a study of T cells in Graves' hyperthyroidism and ophthalmopathy. TCRdb processed the multiplex PCR reads anew with MiXCR; each CDR3 protein has one entry. The sample lists a few hundred thousand distinct CDR3 sequences, 15% to 20% occurring once. The sequencing sample was made of blood. These receptors originate from a woman aged 25 to 45 with Graves' ophthalmopathy. Each CDR3 is given with its conserved first and last residue. A D gene is named only where the DNA matches it firmly. Size is omitted from some rows. Given values are once, few, many or a class for expanded clones.

TRBV30	many	.	TRBJ1-1	CASETTGYTEAFF	TGTGCCTCAGAGACCACAGGCTACACTGAAGCTTTCTTT
TRBV20-1	.	.	TRBJ2-1	CSARDEVFSEQFF	TGCAGTGCTAGAGACGAGGTTTTCAGTGAGCAGTTCTTC
TRBV2	many	TRBD2	TRBJ2-4	CASSERSGLAVKNIQYF	TGTGCCAGCAGTGAAAGGTCAGGACTAGCGGTAAAAAACATTCAGTACTTC
TRBV29-1	many	TRBD2	TRBJ2-2	CSVEGPGQGGLAGPTNTGELFF	TGCAGCGTTGAAGGGCCGGGACAGGGAGGACTAGCGGGCCCTACGAACACCGGGGAGCTGTTTTTT
TRBV6-5	.	.	TRBJ1-5	CASSYLGTNNQPQHF	TGTGCCAGCAGTTACCTGGGGACCAACAATCAGCCCCAGCATTTT
TRBV28	many	TRBD1	TRBJ2-7	CASSYSTGTVHEQYF	TGTGCCAGCAGTTACTCGACAGGGACGGTTCACGAGCAGTACTTC
TRBV20-1	many	.	TRBJ1-1	CSARPEWGAAAFF	TGCAGTGCTAGACCAGAATGGGGCGCGGCAGCTTTCTTT
TRBV11-2	.	TRBD2	TRBJ2-1	CASSWGLAGGRTFYNEQFF	TGTGCCAGCAGTTGGGGACTAGCGGGAGGCCGTACCTTTTACAATGAGCAGTTCTTC
TRBV6-2/TRBV6-3	many	.	TRBJ2-1	CASSYSGRPRKSLGPEQFF	TGTGCCAGCAGTTACTCAGGGAGGCCTCGGAAAAGCCTGGGTCCTGAGCAGTTCTTC
TRBV27	.	TRBD1	TRBJ2-5	CASGTGFQETQYF	TGTGCCAGCGGGACAGGGTTCCAAGAGACCCAGTACTTC
TRBV7-2	.	.	TRBJ1-1	CASSFFGVDTEAFF	TGTGCCAGCAGCTTTTTTGGGGTGGACACTGAAGCTTTCTTT
TRBV28	many	.	TRBJ2-3	CASSSPRDRQGSQYF	TGTGCCAGCAGCTCTCCCCGAGACAGGCAGGGGTCGCAGTATTTT
TRBV15	.	.	TRBJ2-7	CATSRVGRRGEQYF	TGTGCCACCAGCAGAGTGGGACGCCGAGGGGAGCAGTACTTC
TRBV10-2	many	.	TRBJ2-7	CASSLRGGSYEQYF	TGCGCCAGCAGTCTCCGCGGTGGGTCCTACGAGCAGTACTTC
TRBV7-9	.	.	TRBJ2-6	CASSDVFSGANVLTF	TGTGCCAGCAGTGACGTCTTCTCTGGGGCCAACGTCCTGACTTTC
TRBV20-1	many	.	TRBJ2-1	CSPEKGAGEQFF	TGCAGTCCCGAGAAAGGAGCAGGTGAGCAGTTCTTC
TRBV28	many	.	TRBJ2-7	CASSFRALGQYF	TGTGCCAGCAGTTTTAGGGCTCTCGGGCAGTACTTC
TRBV19	.	TRBD2	TRBJ2-1	CASSQGLQAGVHEQFF	TGTGCCAGTAGTCAGGGGTTACAAGCGGGAGTACATGAGCAGTTCTTC
TRBV3-1	many	.	TRBJ1-4	CASSPTEGGATTNEKLFF	TGTGCCAGCAGCCCAACCGAGGGCGGGGCAACAACTAATGAAAAACTGTTTTTT
TRBV18	many	.	TRBJ2-5	CASSPVAGEETQYF	TGTGCCAGCTCACCAGTTGCCGGAGAGGAGACCCAGTACTTC
TRBV27	few	.	TRBJ1-2	CASSPDSYREYTF	TGTGCCAGCAGTCCGGACTCGTACCGGGAGTACACCTTC
TRBV28	.	.	TRBJ2-5	CASRRGQQETQYF	TGTGCCAGCAGGAGAGGACAGCAAGAGACCCAGTACTTC
TRBV7-2	many	.	TRBJ2-3	CASSFGSSDTQYF	TGTGCCAGCAGCTTTGGTAGCTCAGATACGCAGTATTTT
TRBV19	once	.	TRBJ2-7	CASSIGEAYEQYF	TGTGCCAGTAGTATCGGTGAGGCCTACGAGCAGTACTTC
TRBV12-3/TRBV12-4	many	.	TRBJ2-5	CASSLGMGTAETQYF	TGTGCCAGCAGTTTAGGAATGGGGACTGCAGAGACCCAGTACTTC
TRBV5-6	.	TRBD2	TRBJ2-3	CASSLGISGSSTDTQYF	TGTGCCAGCAGCCTAGGAATTAGCGGGAGTAGCACAGATACGCAGTATTTT
TRBV15	.	TRBD2	TRBJ2-3	CATSRRLAGGLTDTQYF	TGTGCCACCAGCAGAAGACTAGCGGGAGGGCTCACAGATACGCAGTATTTT
TRBV20-1	many	TRBD1	TRBJ2-2	CSAPGTDNTGELFF	TGCAGTGCTCCCGGGACAGACAACACCGGGGAGCTGTTTTTT
TRBV20-1	many	.	TRBJ2-5	CSATPGHAKETQYF	TGCAGTGCTACCCCTGGACACGCGAAAGAGACCCAGTACTTC
TRBV28	few	TRBD2	TRBJ2-7	CASSAWDSGERLAGGYYEQYF	TGTGCCAGCAGTGCCTGGGACAGCGGGGAAAGACTAGCGGGAGGGTACTACGAGCAGTACTTC
TRBV20-1	many	TRBD1	TRBJ1-4	CSAKRDRGDEKLFF	TGCAGTGCTAAACGAGACAGGGGGGATGAAAAACTGTTTTTT
TRBV6-2/TRBV6-3	.	.	TRBJ1-1	CASSYSTGDQAFF	TGTGCCAGCAGTTACTCGACCGGGGACCAAGCTTTCTTT
TRBV12-3/TRBV12-4	many	.	TRBJ1-6	CASSLSTDSPLHF	TGTGCCAGCAGTTTATCGACCGATTCACCCCTCCACTTT
TRBV20-1	many	TRBD2	TRBJ2-3	CSAQGGLAGESDTQYF	TGCAGTGCCCAGGGGGGACTAGCGGGAGAGTCAGATACGCAGTATTTT
TRBV6-2/TRBV6-3	many	.	TRBJ2-7	CASRPIGLSTYEQYF	TGTGCCAGCAGACCTATAGGACTGTCGACCTACGAGCAGTACTTC
TRBV18	many	.	TRBJ1-1	CASSSFTEAFF	TGTGCCAGCTCATCCTTCACTGAAGCTTTCTTT
TRBV28	.	.	TRBJ2-3	CASSAVGGMGTDTQYF	TGTGCCAGCAGCGCGGTCGGGGGCATGGGGACAGATACGCAGTATTTT
TRBV4-1	many	.	TRBJ2-3	CASSQGRVGTDTQYF	TGCGCCAGCAGCCAGGGCAGGGTAGGGACAGATACGCAGTATTTT
TRBV7-8	.	.	TRBJ2-1	CASRPGSRVGNEQFF	TGTGCCAGCAGGCCGGGAAGTCGGGTGGGCAATGAGCAGTTCTTC
TRBV29-1	many	.	TRBJ1-1	CSVEDATATEAFF	TGCAGCGTTGAAGACGCGACAGCAACTGAAGCTTTCTTT
TRBV6-5	.	.	TRBJ2-1	CASSNTGNEQFF	TGTGCCAGCAGTAACACTGGCAATGAGCAGTTCTTC
TRBV30	many	.	TRBJ2-3	CAWSTTPGGEDTQYF	TGTGCCTGGAGTACAACTCCGGGCGGGGAAGATACGCAGTATTTT
TRBV6-1	.	.	TRBJ2-1	CASSFGLIYNEQFF	TGTGCCAGCAGTTTCGGACTAATCTACAATGAGCAGTTCTTC
TRBV20-1	many	.	TRBJ2-1	CSASRERLVWQFF	TGCAGTGCTAGCCGGGAGCGACTGGTATGGCAGTTCTTC
TRBV20-1	many	.	TRBJ1-6	CSASKGNTYNSPLHF	TGCAGTGCTAGTAAAGGGAATACCTATAATTCACCCCTCCACTTT
TRBV12-3/TRBV12-4	many	.	TRBJ2-6	CASSPGMANVLTF	TGTGCCAGCAGTCCCGGCATGGCCAACGTCCTGACTTTC
TRBV27	few	.	TRBJ2-1	CASSPQSVAGPYNEQFF	TGTGCCAGCAGTCCTCAATCGGTCGCGGGACCCTACAATGAGCAGTTCTTC